What follows are 31 T cell receptor beta chains derived from one specimen sequenced in a study of T cells after yellow fever vaccination. In TCRdb, the 5' RACE reads were re-called with MiXCR into one record per CDR3 protein. This table holds approximately 250,000 distinct CDR3 sequences, around 4.9% found once. The specimen was CD4+ T cells sorted from PBMCs, collected on the day of the yellow fever booster vaccination. These receptors originate from a young man who received the YFV17D yellow fever vaccine.

The chain recombines TRBV6-4 with TRBJ2-7; 7 bases align to TRBD1. The CDR3 consists of 13 residues. CDR1 is MRHNA, CDR2 SNTAGT, per germline. With 4 bases clipped from V and 6 bases from J, the junction kept 6 bases outside the gene matches. CDR3 region: CASSVETGSEQYF. The CDR3 nucleotides read TGTGCCAGCAGTGTTGAGACAGGGAGCGAGCAGTACTTC.

This clonotype was seen many times. The V call is TRBV5-6, the J call TRBJ1-5, with D possibly TRBD1 on 5 matching bases. The V end lost 0 bases, the J end lost 1 base, and 11 bases lay between the germline ends. This CDR3 spans 16 amino acids. Germline CDR1 is SGHDT and CDR2 is YYEEEE. The DNA for the CDR3 is TGTGCCAGCAGCTTGGGGGGGTACATCAGCAATCAGCCCCAGCATTTT. This gives the protein CASSLGGYISNQPQHF.

V usage is TRBV5-1 and J usage is TRBJ1-1, with TRBD1 matching 7 bases. Germline CDR1 is SGHRS and CDR2 is YFSETQ. The CDR3 totals 14 residues. J gave up 0 bases and V 5 bases, and 4 bases lay outside the gene matches. The CDR3 DNA reads as TGCGCCAGCAGGTTGACAGGGCTGAACACTGAAGCTTTCTTT. This codes for CASRLTGLNTEAFF.

There are many counts of this clonotype. This chain uses TRBV27 with TRBJ2-5; 8 bases map to TRBD1. V lost 6 bases and J lost 1; bases outside the gene matches: 7. Per germline, CDR1 MNHEY and CDR2 SMNVEV (reference sequence). The CDR3 has 15 residues. The CDR3 bases are TGTGCCAGCAGAGGATGGGACAGGACCCAAGAGACCCAGTACTTC. As protein: CASRGWDRTQETQYF.

This clonotype turned up a few times. The rearrangement links TRBV14 to TRBJ2-5; 7 positions agree with TRBD1. V shed 3 bases and J 2 bases; nucleotides not matched to a gene: 12. This CDR3 has 17 residues. Germline V gene lookup returns CDR1 SGHDN and CDR2 FVKESK. The CDR3, as DNA: TGTGCCAGCAGCCATCAAAGGGGGCTTCTAGGGCAAGAGACCCAGTACTTC. This gives the protein CASSHQRGLLGQETQYF.

This clonotype was recorded a few times. The chain is built from TRBV15 and TRBJ1-5; D possibly corresponds to TRBD1 (6 bases). V gave up 0 bases and J gave up 4 bases, with 16 bases separating them. This CDR3 spans 17 amino acids. CDR1 and CDR2 (germline): LNHNV, YYDKDF (reference sequence). CDR3 sequence (DNA): TGTGCCACCAGCAGAGAGGGTCAGGGGATATGGAATCAGCCCCAGCATTTT. It translates to CATSREGQGIWNQPQHF.

There are many counts of this clonotype. The chain links TRBV5-4 to TRBJ2-3; TRBD1 matches 8 bases. The CDR3 covers 15 residues. The V and J ends lost 4 bases and 8 bases, in that order; junction bases with no gene match: 12. Germline V gene lookup returns CDR1 SGHNT and CDR2 YYREEE (reference sequence). The CDR3 nucleotides are TGTGCCAGCAGCCCGGGCGGACAGGGTGGCGGTACGCAGTATTTT. Protein: CASSPGGQGGGTQYF.

This clonotype appeared many times. The CDR3 DNA is TGTGCCAGCAGCTCCATGGCCAGACCGAATCAGCCCCAGCATTTT. Protein product: CASSSMARPNQPQHF. This chain connects TRBV28 to TRBJ1-5; no firm D call. Germline V gives CDR1 MDHEN, CDR2 SYDVKM. V was trimmed by 6 bases and J by 4 bases, leaving 16 bases between them. The CDR3 is 15 residues long. Using reference TRBV28 and TRBJ1-5 for the parts outside the CDR3, the full variable domain is DVKVTQSSRYLVKRTGEKVFLECVQDMDHENMFWYRQDPGLGLRLIYFSYDVKMKEKGDIPEGYSVSREKKERFSLILESASTNQTSMYLCASSSMARPNQPQHFGDGTRLSIL.

This sequence joins TRBV20-1 and TRBJ1-6; D possibly corresponds to TRBD1 (6 bases). The germline V gene has CDR1 DFQATT and CDR2 SNEGSKA (reference sequence). CDR3 length: 11 residues. The ends were cut back, 5 bases at V and 12 bases at J, with 11 bases in the middle. The CDR3 spells CSALQGGPLHF. DNA for the CDR3: TGCAGTGCTCTACAGGGAGGACCCCTCCACTTT.

This clonotype came up a few times. The chain recombines TRBV25-1 with TRBJ2-7; possible D gene TRBD1, 5 bases. The CDR3 length is 13 residues. Germline lookup yields CDR1 MGHDK and CDR2 SYGVNS. Trimming stripped 4 bases from V and 4 bases from J, with 11 bases between. The CDR3 nucleotides are TGTGCCAGCAGTGCAATCCAGGGTTACGAGCAGTACTTC. Protein product: CASSAIQGYEQYF.

J is TRBJ1-1 and V is TRBV12-3 or TRBV12-4; D unresolved. The CDR3 runs to 13 residues. The germline V and J ends were trimmed by 7 bases and 6 bases, with 15 bases remaining between them. CDR3 DNA sequence: TGTGCCAGCATAACTGGGTTACGTTCTGAAGCTTTCTTT. Translated: CASITGLRSEAFF.

This rearrangement joins TRBV28 to TRBJ2-3, with 12 bases lining up with TRBD2. Germline CDR1 reads MDHEN; CDR2 reads SYDVKM. This CDR3 is 15 amino acids long. J gave up 5 bases and V 6 bases, and 6 bases lay outside the gene matches. The CDR3 sequence: CASRLAGGRRDTQYF. The CDR3 coding sequence is TGTGCCAGCAGGCTAGCGGGGGGGCGAAGAGATACGCAGTATTTT.

This clonotype was observed many times. This chain links TRBV19 with TRBJ1-1, with 10 positions matching TRBD1. Germline V gene data show CDR1 as LNHDA and CDR2 as SQIVND (reference sequence). The CDR3 is 17 residues long. Trimming removed 1 base from V and 4 bases from J; junction bases left unmatched: 9. CDR3 nucleotides: TGTGCCAGTAGTATAGTTCCGGGACAGGGGAGTAGCACTGAAGCTTTCTTT. Encoded protein: CASSIVPGQGSSTEAFF. The full variable domain, rest sourced from reference TRBV19 and TRBJ1-1, is DGGITQSPKYLFRKEGQNVTLSCEQNLNHDAMYWYRQDPGQGLRLIYYSQIVNDFQKGDIAEGYSVSREKKESFPLTVTSAQKNPTAFYLCASSIVPGQGSSTEAFFGQGTRLTVV.

V is TRBV6-5 and J is TRBJ1-2; 7 bases agree with TRBD1. CDR3 length equals 14 residues. J gave up 4 bases and V 8 bases, and 10 bases lay outside the gene matches. Germline-derived CDR1 and CDR2 are MNHEY and SVGAGI. In DNA form, the CDR3 reads TGTGCCAGCGCCCGGGACAGCGCTCTCTATGGCTACACCTTC. As protein: CASARDSALYGYTF.

This clonotype was counted many times. The chain is built from TRBV29-1 and TRBJ2-3, with 7 bases lining up with TRBD1. The CDR3 contains 15 residues. CDR1 and CDR2 (germline): SQVTM, ANQGSEA. Unmatched junction bases numbered 8, after V lost 5 bases and J lost 0 bases. The CDR3 is CSVSPGTVSTDTQYF. In DNA, the CDR3 is TGCAGCGTTTCCCCCGGGACAGTTAGCACAGATACGCAGTATTTT.

A few counts support this clonotype. V usage is TRBV5-1 and J usage is TRBJ1-1, with D tentatively TRBD1 (5 bases). V dropped 0 bases and J dropped 7 bases, with 10 bases sitting between them. Germline lookup yields CDR1 SGHRS and CDR2 YFSETQ. The CDR3 totals 13 residues. The CDR3 reads CASSLAQGFEAFF. The CDR3 nucleotides are TGCGCCAGCAGCTTGGCCCAGGGCTTTGAAGCTTTCTTT.

This rearrangement joins TRBV4-2 to TRBJ2-6; 8 bases match TRBD1. Germline V lookup: CDR1 LGHNA, CDR2 YNFKEQ. The ends lost 5 bases at V and 2 bases at J; junction bases unmatched: 5. The CDR3 length is 16 residues. CDR3 protein: CASSASTGAGANVLTF. DNA for the CDR3: TGTGCCAGCAGCGCGTCGACAGGGGCTGGGGCCAACGTCCTGACTTTC.

The V gene is TRBV6-2 or TRBV6-3, the J gene TRBJ1-1; D is undetermined. Germline V gene data show CDR1 as MNHEY and CDR2 as SVGEGT. The CDR3 length is 14 residues. Trimming removed 8 bases from V and 1 base from J, with 14 bases in between. CDR3 in amino acids: CASGRPLGNTEAFF. For the CDR3, the DNA is TGTGCCAGCGGCCGCCCTCTGGGGAACACTGAAGCTTTCTTT.

This chain's CDR3 is CASSQGDLAGAYTGELFF. The CDR3 DNA follows: TGTGCCAGCAGCCAAGGCGATCTAGCGGGGGCATACACCGGGGAGCTGTTTTTT. The rearrangement uses TRBV3-1 and TRBJ2-2, with 10 positions matching TRBD2. Germline V gene sequence: CDR1 LGHDT, CDR2 YNNKEL (reference sequence). The V gene end was trimmed by 1 base and the J gene end by 3 bases; junction bases not matched to a gene: 8. The CDR3 contains 18 residues.

This clonotype was seen more than once but under ten times. The chain recombines TRBV4-1 with TRBJ1-1, with a possible D match to TRBD1 (5 bases). CDR1 and CDR2 (germline): MGHRA, YSYEKL. The CDR3 covers 15 residues. Trimming removed 1 base from V and 1 base from J, with 10 bases in between. This CDR3 reads CASSQAVTGNTEAFF. The CDR3 region has the DNA TGCGCCAGCAGCCAAGCCGTAACAGGGAACACTGAAGCTTTCTTT.

In this sample, this clonotype turned up many times. The chain employs TRBV20-1 and TRBJ2-3, with TRBD1 matching 7 bases. CDR1 DFQATT and CDR2 SNEGSKA come from the germline V gene (reference sequence). Unmatched junction bases numbered 5, after V lost 6 bases and J lost 2 bases. CDR3 length: 13 residues. The CDR3 sequence: CSAQTGNTDTQYF. The CDR3 coding sequence is TGCAGTGCCCAGACAGGGAACACAGATACGCAGTATTTT.

This clonotype was observed at least ten times. The rearrangement uses TRBV7-2 and TRBJ1-5; TRBD1 aligns across 8 bases. Trimming took 5 bases from V and 3 from J; bases not matched to a gene: 6. This CDR3 contains 15 residues. Germline V gene sequence: CDR1 SGHTA, CDR2 FQGNSA. The CDR3 coding sequence is TGTGCCAGCAGCCCACTACAGGGGGTCAATCAGCCCCAGCATTTT. Translated: CASSPLQGVNQPQHF.

This clonotype occurred many times. This sequence joins TRBV12-3 or TRBV12-4 and TRBJ1-1; D is unresolved. Trimming cost V 6 bases and J 0 bases, with 11 bases left between them. The CDR3 contains 14 residues. This CDR3 is CASRRELMNTEAFF. The CDR3 nucleotides are TGTGCCAGCAGGAGGGAACTGATGAACACTGAAGCTTTCTTT.

V and J are TRBV4-2 and TRBJ1-2, with TRBD1 matching over 7 bases. With 6 bases clipped from V and 8 bases from J, the junction kept 6 bases outside the gene matches. Germline CDR1 LGHNA, CDR2 YNFKEQ. This CDR3 contains 12 residues. CDR3 protein: CASRDRPGGYTF. The CDR3 nucleotides read TGTGCCAGCAGGGACAGGCCGGGGGGCTACACCTTC.

The V call is TRBV5-1, the J call TRBJ1-1; TRBD1 is a possible D gene (5 bases). Trimming removed 3 bases at V and 2 bases at J, with 14 bases between. CDR3 length: 15 amino acids. Germline CDR1 SGHRS, CDR2 YFSETQ. In nucleotides, the CDR3 is TGCGCCAGCAGCTCTGCGGGACCCCCAAACACTGAAGCTTTCTTT. The encoded protein is CASSSAGPPNTEAFF.

This clonotype was counted a few times. The junction shows a germline mismatch at one end, possibly a read error. CDR3 nucleotide sequence: TGTGCCAGCAGTCACTCGGGGCGAGCGGCCAAAGAGACCCAGTACTTC. Encoded protein: CASSHSGRAAKETQYF. The rearrangement uses TRBV6-2 or TRBV6-3 and TRBJ2-5; possibly TRBD1 or TRBD2 for D (5 bases each). CDR1 and CDR2 (germline): MNHEY, SVGEGT. CDR3 size: 16 residues.

This chain uses TRBV18 with TRBJ1-6; D ambiguous. V was shortened by 0 bases and J by 9 bases, with 15 bases between the two germline ends. CDR3 length: 16 amino acids. Germline lookup yields CDR1 KGHSH and CDR2 LQKENI. CDR3 residues: CASSPPTQPAGSPLHF. In DNA, the CDR3 is TGTGCCAGCTCACCACCGACCCAACCTGCTGGTTCACCCCTCCACTTT.

The chain carries TRBV7-9 and TRBJ1-5, with 7 bases matching TRBD1. The V gene's germline CDR1 is SEHNR and CDR2 FQNEAQ (reference sequence). The CDR3 loop spans 16 amino acids. V lost 5 bases and J lost 2; bases outside the gene matches: 9. Written as DNA, the CDR3 is TGTGCCAGCAGCCCAGCAGGGGGTTGGGGCAATCAGCCCCAGCATTTT. It translates to CASSPAGGWGNQPQHF.

The chain couples TRBV4-3 to TRBJ2-6; a weak D match, TRBD1 (5 bases). Germline values: CDR1 LGHNA, CDR2 YSLEER. The CDR3 is 17 residues long. The V end lost 1 base, the J end lost 2 bases, and 12 bases lay between the germline ends. For the CDR3, the DNA is TGCGCCAGCAGCCAAGCACTGGTAGGGGCTGGGGCCAACGTCCTGACTTTC. As protein: CASSQALVGAGANVLTF.

The CDR3: CASSSTGVRSPLHF. The CDR3 DNA follows: TGTGCCAGCAGCTCGACAGGGGTTAGGTCACCCCTCCACTTT. This chain links TRBV7-2 with TRBJ1-6; 8 nucleotides align to TRBD1. The germline gives CDR1 SGHTA, CDR2 FQGNSA. V was clipped by 4 bases and J by 10 bases; unmatched bases: 6. This CDR3 contains 14 residues.

This clonotype was counted many times. The gene calls are TRBV5-4 and TRBJ2-5, with D possibly matching TRBD1 (6 bases). The CDR3 consists of 16 residues. The ends were cut back, 0 bases at V and 5 bases at J, with 17 bases in the middle. The germline CDR1 and CDR2 sequences are SGHNT and YYREEE (reference sequence). The CDR3 DNA reads TGTGCCAGCAGCTTGGGGGGGCAGGGCCAGTGGGAGACCCAGTACTTC. It translates to CASSLGGQGQWETQYF.